This T cell receptor (beta chain) was identified during a study of blood T cell repertoires in COVID-19. Across the study: T cells, B-cell-depleted T cells, or PBMCs provided the cDNA or gDNA that served as material.

Original processing notes: Amplification from reference gene primers served as the basis for estimated nucleated cell counts. The table came from immunoSEQ multiplex PCR; TCRdb's copy has only in-frame clones and leaves some out. V, J and clone size are those of that table, while D and trimming were read from the DNA. The table lists roughly 190,000 clones, approximately 84% of them singletons. Assignment of participants to cohorts was predicated upon participant-reported clinical history. Recovered participants had two consecutive negative NP/OP PCR tests, healthcare professional clearance, or symptom resolution. Germline loops: CDR1 LGHDT, CDR2 YNNKEL (reference sequence). Trimming removed 3 bases from V and 4 bases from J; junction bases left unmatched: 0. The CDR3 spans 15 residues.

This TCR came from a woman in her thirties who had recovered from COVID-19. V is TRBV3-1 (or the pseudogene TRBV3-2) and J is TRBJ2-3; TRBD2 agrees at 14 bases. Sequenced input: PBMCs or T cells enriched from blood (not recorded which). This chain's CDR3 is CASSQTSGGADTQYF. For the CDR3, the DNA is TGTGCCAGCAGCCAGACTAGCGGGGGGGCAGATACGCAGTATTTT.